The next 6 T cell receptor beta chains were all read from a single sample in a study of blood T cell repertoires in COVID-19. The repertoire was sequenced with immunoSEQ multiplex PCR; TCRdb's copy has only in-frame clones and lacks some. The data contain 68,000 or so clones, 80% to 90% of them singletons. The material sequenced was peripheral blood. These receptors were taken from a man over 45 with acute or convalescent COVID-19.

The J gene is TRBJ2-3, the V gene TRBV25-1; TRBD1 matches 10 bases. V was clipped by 4 bases and J by 4 bases; unmatched bases: 11. Per germline, CDR1 MGHDK and CDR2 SYGVNS. This CDR3 is 17 amino acids long. The CDR3: CASSVGQGIFGADTQYF. As DNA, the CDR3 is TGTGCCAGCAGTGTGGGACAGGGGATCTTTGGCGCAGATACGCAGTATTTT.

The V gene is TRBV28, the J gene TRBJ1-2, with 9 bases lining up with TRBD1. This CDR3 has 14 residues. J gave up 4 bases and V 7 bases, and 7 bases lay outside the gene matches. CDR1 and CDR2 (germline): MDHEN, SYDVKM. CDR3 protein: CASKTGGETYGYTF. In DNA form, the CDR3 reads TGTGCCAGCAAAACAGGGGGCGAAACCTATGGCTACACCTTC.

This clone was counted between two and nine times. J is TRBJ2-2 and V is TRBV28; 9 bases align to TRBD1. The germline V gene has CDR1 MDHEN and CDR2 SYDVKM. This CDR3 comprises 15 residues. Germline trimming cut 5 bases from V and 5 bases from J; bases unmatched to any gene: 6. CDR3 nucleotides: TGTGCCAGCAGTCCCCACAGGGGGCGGACCGGGGAGCTGTTTTTT. Protein: CASSPHRGRTGELFF.

The chain is built from TRBV5-6 and TRBJ1-2, with D possibly matching TRBD1 (6 bases). The germline V and J ends were trimmed by 6 bases and 7 bases, with 16 bases remaining between them. The CDR3 extends over 13 amino acids. Germline V CDR1 and CDR2: SGHDT, YYEEEE. CDR3 in amino acids: CASIQQGLLGYTF. The CDR3, as DNA: TGTGCCAGCATCCAACAGGGACTACTTGGCTACACCTTC.

This clone came up a few times. The chain uses TRBV28 and TRBJ1-5; D gene ambiguous. The V and J ends lost 4 bases and 5 bases respectively, with 3 bases between them. CDR3 length equals 11 residues. Germline V gene data show CDR1 as MDHEN and CDR2 as SYDVKM. For the CDR3, the DNA is TGTGCCAGCAGTTCCTATCAGCCCCAGCATTTT. Translating gives CASSSYQPQHF.

This chain uses TRBV7-2 with TRBJ2-1; D is uncertain. Germline assignment: CDR1 SGHTA and CDR2 FQGNSA. The CDR3 is 15 amino acids. V lost 1 base, J lost 0 bases, and 7 bases lay in between. The chain's CDR3 is CASSLEAASYNEQFF. The DNA for the CDR3 is TGTGCCAGCAGCTTAGAGGCGGCCTCCTACAATGAGCAGTTCTTC.